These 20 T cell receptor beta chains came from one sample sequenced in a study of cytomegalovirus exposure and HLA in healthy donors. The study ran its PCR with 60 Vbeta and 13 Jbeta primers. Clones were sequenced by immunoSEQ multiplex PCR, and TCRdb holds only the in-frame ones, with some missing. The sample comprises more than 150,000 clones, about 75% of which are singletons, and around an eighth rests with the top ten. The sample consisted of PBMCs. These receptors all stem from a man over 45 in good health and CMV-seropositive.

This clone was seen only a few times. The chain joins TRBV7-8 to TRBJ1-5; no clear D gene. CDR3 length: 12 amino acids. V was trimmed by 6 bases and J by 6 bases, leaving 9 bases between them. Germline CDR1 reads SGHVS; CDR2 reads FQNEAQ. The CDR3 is CASRGAGQPQHF. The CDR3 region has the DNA TGTGCCAGCAGGGGAGCGGGTCAGCCCCAGCATTTT.

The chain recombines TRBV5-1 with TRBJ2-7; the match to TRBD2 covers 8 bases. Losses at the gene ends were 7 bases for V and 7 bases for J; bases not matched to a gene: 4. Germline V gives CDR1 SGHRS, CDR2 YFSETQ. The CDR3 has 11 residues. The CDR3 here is CASGGGKEQYF. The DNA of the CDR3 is TGCGCCAGCGGCGGGGGGAAGGAGCAGTACTTC.

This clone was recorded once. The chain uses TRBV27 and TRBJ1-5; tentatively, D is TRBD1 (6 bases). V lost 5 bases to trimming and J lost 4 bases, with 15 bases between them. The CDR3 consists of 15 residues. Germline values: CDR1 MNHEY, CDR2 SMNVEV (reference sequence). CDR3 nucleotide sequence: TGTGCCAGCAGTATACAGGGAATAAGAAATCAGCCCCAGCATTTT. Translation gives CASSIQGIRNQPQHF.

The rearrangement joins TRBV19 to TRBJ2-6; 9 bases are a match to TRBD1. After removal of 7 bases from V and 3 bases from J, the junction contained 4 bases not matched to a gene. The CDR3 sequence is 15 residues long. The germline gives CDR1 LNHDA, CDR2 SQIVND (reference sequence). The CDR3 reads CASNGQGIGANVLTF. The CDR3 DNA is TGTGCCAGTAACGGACAGGGGATTGGGGCCAACGTCCTGACTTTC.

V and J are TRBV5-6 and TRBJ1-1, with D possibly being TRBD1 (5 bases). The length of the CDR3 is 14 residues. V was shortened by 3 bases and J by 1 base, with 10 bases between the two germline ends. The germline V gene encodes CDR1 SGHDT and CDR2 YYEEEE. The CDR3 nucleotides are TGTGCCAGCAGCTGGGGGGGTCCGAACACTGAAGCTTTCTTT. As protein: CASSWGGPNTEAFF. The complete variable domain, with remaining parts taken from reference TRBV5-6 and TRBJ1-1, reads DAGVTQSPTHLIKTRGQQVTLRCSPKSGHDTVSWYQQALGQGPQFIFQYYEEEERQRGNFPDRFSGHQFPNYSSELNVNALLLGDSALYLCASSWGGPNTEAFFGQGTRLTVV.

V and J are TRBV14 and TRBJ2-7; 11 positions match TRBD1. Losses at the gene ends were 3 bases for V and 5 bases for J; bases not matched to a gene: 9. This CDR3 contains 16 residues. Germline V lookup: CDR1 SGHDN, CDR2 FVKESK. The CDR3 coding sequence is TGTGCCAGCAGCCAGAACCGGGACAGGGGGTCCGACGAGCAGTACTTC. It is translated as CASSQNRDRGSDEQYF. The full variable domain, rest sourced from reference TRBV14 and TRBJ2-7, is EAGVTQFPSHSVIEKGQTVTLRCDPISGHDNLYWYRRVMGKEIKFLLHFVKESKQDESGMPNNRFLAERTGGTYSTLKVQPAELEDSGVYFCASSQNRDRGSDEQYFGPGTRLTVT.

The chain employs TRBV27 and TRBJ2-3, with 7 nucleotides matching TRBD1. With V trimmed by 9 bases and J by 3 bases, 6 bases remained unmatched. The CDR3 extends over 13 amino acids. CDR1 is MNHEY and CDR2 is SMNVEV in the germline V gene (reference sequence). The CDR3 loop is CARFTGATDTQYF. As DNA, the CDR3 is TGTGCCAGATTTACAGGGGCGACAGATACGCAGTATTTT.

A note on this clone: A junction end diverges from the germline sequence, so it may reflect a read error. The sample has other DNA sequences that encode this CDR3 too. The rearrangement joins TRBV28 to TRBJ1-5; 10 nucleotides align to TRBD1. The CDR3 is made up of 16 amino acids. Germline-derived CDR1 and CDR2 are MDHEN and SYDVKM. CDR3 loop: CASIGTGEMGNQPQHF. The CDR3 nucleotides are TGTGCCAGCATCGGGACAGGGGAGATGGGGAATCAGCCCCAGCACTTT.

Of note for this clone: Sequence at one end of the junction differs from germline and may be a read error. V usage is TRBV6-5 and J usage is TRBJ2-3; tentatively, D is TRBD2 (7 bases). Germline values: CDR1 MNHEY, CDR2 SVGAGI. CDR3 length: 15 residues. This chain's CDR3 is CASSYRGGRTGTQYF. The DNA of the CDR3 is TGTGCCAGCAGTTACCGCGGGGGCCGCACAGGTACGCAGTATTTT.

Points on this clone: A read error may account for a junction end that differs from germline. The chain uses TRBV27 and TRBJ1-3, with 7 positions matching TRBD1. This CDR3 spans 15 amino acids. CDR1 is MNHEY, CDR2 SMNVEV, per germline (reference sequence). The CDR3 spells CVSSLQGGYGNTIYF. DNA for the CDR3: TGTGTCAGCAGTTTGCAGGGGGGTTATGGAAACACCATATATTTT.

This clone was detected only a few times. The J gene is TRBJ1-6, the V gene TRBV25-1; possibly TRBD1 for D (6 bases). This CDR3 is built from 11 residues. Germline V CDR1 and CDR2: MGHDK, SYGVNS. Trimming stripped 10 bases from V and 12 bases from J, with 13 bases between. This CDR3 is CATGEGGPLHF. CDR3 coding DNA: TGTGCCACCGGGGAGGGGGGACCCCTCCACTTT.

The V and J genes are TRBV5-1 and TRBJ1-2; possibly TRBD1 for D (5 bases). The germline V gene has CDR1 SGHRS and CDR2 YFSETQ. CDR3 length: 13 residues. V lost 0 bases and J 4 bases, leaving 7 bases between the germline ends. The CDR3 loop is CASSLVGLYGYTF. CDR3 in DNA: TGCGCCAGCAGCTTGGTGGGACTCTATGGCTACACCTTC.

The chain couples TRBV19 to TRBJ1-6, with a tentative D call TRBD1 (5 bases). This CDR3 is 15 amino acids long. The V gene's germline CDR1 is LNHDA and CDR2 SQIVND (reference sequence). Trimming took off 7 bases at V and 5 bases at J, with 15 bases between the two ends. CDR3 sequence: CASNPGGANNSPLHF. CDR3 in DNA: TGTGCCAGTAACCCCGGAGGGGCGAATAATTCACCCCTCCACTTT.

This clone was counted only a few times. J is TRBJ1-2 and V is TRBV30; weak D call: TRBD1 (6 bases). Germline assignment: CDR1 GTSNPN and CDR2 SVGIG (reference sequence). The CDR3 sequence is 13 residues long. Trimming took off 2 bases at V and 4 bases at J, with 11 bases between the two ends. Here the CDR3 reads CAWSFTGFYGYTF. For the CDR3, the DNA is TGTGCCTGGAGTTTTACAGGGTTCTATGGCTACACCTTC.

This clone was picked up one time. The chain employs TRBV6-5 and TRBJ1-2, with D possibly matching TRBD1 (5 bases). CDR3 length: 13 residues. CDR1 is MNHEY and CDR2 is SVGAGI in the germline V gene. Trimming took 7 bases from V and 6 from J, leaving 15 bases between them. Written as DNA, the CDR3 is TGTGCCAGCAATTCCGCAGGGTTCAATGGCTACACCTTC. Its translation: CASNSAGFNGYTF.

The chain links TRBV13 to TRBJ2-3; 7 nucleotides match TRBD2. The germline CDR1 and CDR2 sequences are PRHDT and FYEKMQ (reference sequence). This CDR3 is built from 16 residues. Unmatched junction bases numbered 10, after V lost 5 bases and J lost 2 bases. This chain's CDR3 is CASSHRPSGNTDTQYF. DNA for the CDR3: TGTGCCAGCAGCCACCGGCCTAGCGGAAACACAGATACGCAGTATTTT. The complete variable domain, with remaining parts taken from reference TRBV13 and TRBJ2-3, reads AAGVIQSPRHLIKEKRETATLKCYPIPRHDTVYWYQQGPGQDPQFLISFYEKMQSDKGSIPDRFSAQQFSDYHSELNMSSLELGDSALYFCASSHRPSGNTDTQYFGPGTRLTVL.

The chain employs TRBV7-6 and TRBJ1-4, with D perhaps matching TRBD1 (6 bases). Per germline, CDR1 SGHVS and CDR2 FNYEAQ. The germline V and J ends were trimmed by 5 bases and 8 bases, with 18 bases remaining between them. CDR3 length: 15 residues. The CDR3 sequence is CASSAAARGMEKLFF. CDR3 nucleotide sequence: TGTGCCAGCAGCGCCGCCGCCAGGGGTATGGAAAAACTGTTTTTT.

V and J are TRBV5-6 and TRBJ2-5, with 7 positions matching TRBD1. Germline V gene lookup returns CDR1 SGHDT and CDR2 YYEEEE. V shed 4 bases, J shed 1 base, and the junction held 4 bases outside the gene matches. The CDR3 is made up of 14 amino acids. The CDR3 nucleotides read TGTGCCAGCAGCCTACAGGGGATCCAAGAGACCCAGTACTTC. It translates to CASSLQGIQETQYF.

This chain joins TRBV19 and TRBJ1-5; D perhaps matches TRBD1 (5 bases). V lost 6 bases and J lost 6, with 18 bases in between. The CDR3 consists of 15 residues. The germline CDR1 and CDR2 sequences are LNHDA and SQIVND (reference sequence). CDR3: CASSRPRQGIQPQHF. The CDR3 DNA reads TGTGCCAGTAGCCGCCCGAGGCAGGGAATTCAGCCCCAGCATTTT.

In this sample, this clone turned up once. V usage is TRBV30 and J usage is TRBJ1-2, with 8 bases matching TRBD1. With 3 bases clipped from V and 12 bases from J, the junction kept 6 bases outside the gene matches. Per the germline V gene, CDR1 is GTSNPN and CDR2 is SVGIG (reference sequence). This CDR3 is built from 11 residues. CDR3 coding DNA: TGTGCCTGGAGACCCAGGGGGCTGGACACCTTC. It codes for CAWRPRGLDTF.